This TCR beta chain was captured by sequencing in a study of cytomegalovirus exposure and HLA in healthy donors. Study context: There were several hundred genotyped donors. Of these, 75% to 85% fell in the genetic ancestry cluster associated with self-reported Caucasian donors.

The V gene end was trimmed by 6 bases and the J gene end by 5 bases; junction bases not matched to a gene: 4. Germline V gene lookup returns CDR1 SNHLY and CDR2 FYNNEI. The CDR3 covers 13 residues. Regarding donors, all were healthy bone marrow donors. 13 Jbeta primers and 60 Vbeta primers were used for the PCR. Data came from immunoSEQ multiplex PCR; TCRdb stores just in-frame clones and leaves some out. The sample has around 64,000 clones, 85% seen once. This chain connects TRBV2 to TRBJ1-1, with 9 bases lining up with TRBD1. This sequence was found in a female donor in good health and CMV-seronegative. Sequencing was done on a sample of PBMCs. In DNA, the CDR3 is TGTGCCAGCAGGGGACAGGGTAAGACTGAAGCTTTCTTT. Translating gives CASRGQGKTEAFF.